Listed here are 30 T cell receptor beta chains from one sample, sequenced in a study of cytomegalovirus exposure and HLA in healthy donors. Sequencing was performed with immunoSEQ multiplex PCR; in TCRdb, only in-frame clones are kept and a portion is missing. This sample has about 160,000 clones; around nine tenths occur once, and the top ten carry roughly 4.2%. Specimen: PBMCs. The origin of the receptors is a man aged 18 to 35 in good health and CMV-seropositive.

This chain links TRBV6-4 with TRBJ2-3, with D perhaps matching TRBD2 (6 bases). CDR1 MRHNA and CDR2 SNTAGT come from the germline V gene. Deletions cut 0 bases from V and 2 bases from J, with 9 bases between. The CDR3 is made up of 15 amino acids. This CDR3 reads CASSDSGRDTDTQYF. CDR3 DNA sequence: TGTGCCAGCAGTGACTCAGGGCGGGACACAGATACGCAGTATTTT.

This chain links TRBV6-5 with TRBJ2-1, with 11 bases matching TRBD2. CDR3 length equals 13 residues. J was trimmed by 14 bases and V by 6 bases; bases with no gene match: 9. Germline V gene data show CDR1 as MNHEY and CDR2 as SVGAGI. CDR3 in DNA: TGTGCCAGCAGGACGATAGCGGGAGGGTGGGAGTTCTTC. Translated: CASRTIAGGWEFF.

The CDR3 DNA reads TGCAGCGTTAAAAGGGGGACAGGGGGACTCGGGACCCAGTACTTC. Protein sequence: CSVKRGTGGLGTQYF. This sequence joins TRBV29-1 and TRBJ2-5, with 11 nucleotides matching TRBD1. Germline V gene lookup returns CDR1 SQVTM and CDR2 ANQGSEA. The V and J ends lost 5 bases and 7 bases, in that order; junction bases with no gene match: 12. The CDR3 covers 15 residues.

The J gene is TRBJ1-2, the V gene TRBV7-8; weak D call: TRBD1 (5 bases). The V and J ends lost 1 base and 2 bases respectively, with 17 bases between them. The germline V gene has CDR1 SGHVS and CDR2 FQNEAQ. This CDR3 contains 17 residues. This CDR3 is CASSLVGSGTWNYGYTF. The DNA of the CDR3 is TGTGCCAGCAGCTTAGTTGGAAGCGGGACCTGGAACTATGGCTACACCTTC.

The chain has TRBV18 and TRBJ2-7; TRBD1 is a possible D gene (5 bases). This CDR3 is built from 15 residues. CDR1 and CDR2 (germline): KGHSH, LQKENI. Trimming removed 3 bases from V and 4 bases from J, with 16 bases in between. The CDR3 is CASSPRGAQPYEQYF. CDR3 nucleotides: TGTGCCAGCTCACCCCGTGGGGCCCAGCCTTACGAGCAGTACTTC.

This clone was seen only a few times. The rearrangement links TRBV14 to TRBJ2-7; 15 bases map to TRBD2. J lost 2 bases, V lost 4 bases, and 0 bases had no gene match. The CDR3 consists of 15 residues. Per the germline V gene, CDR1 is SGHDN and CDR2 is FVKESK. The CDR3 DNA reads as TGTGCCAGCAGCCGGACTAGCGGGAGGGCCTACGAGCAGTACTTC. It encodes CASSRTSGRAYEQYF.

This chain links TRBV28 with TRBJ1-5; D is uncertain. The CDR3 contains 14 residues. CDR1 and CDR2 (germline): MDHEN, SYDVKM. V gave up 8 bases and J gave up 4 bases, with 15 bases separating them. CDR3 sequence: CASHTRMGNQPQHF. CDR3 coding DNA: TGTGCCAGCCATACTAGAATGGGGAATCAGCCCCAGCATTTT.

This rearrangement joins TRBV9 to TRBJ2-5; TRBD2 matches at 14 bases. After removal of 0 bases from V and 5 bases from J, the junction contained 6 bases not matched to a gene. Germline values: CDR1 SGDLS, CDR2 YYNGEE. The CDR3 spans 17 residues. The chain's CDR3 is CASSVGGLAGGTETQYF. The CDR3 region has the DNA TGTGCCAGCAGCGTAGGAGGACTAGCGGGAGGAACGGAGACCCAGTACTTC.

As DNA, the CDR3 is TGTGCCAGCAGAGTCAGAGGAGCATTCCAAGAGACCCAGTACTTC. Translated, it gives CASRVRGAFQETQYF. The chain joins TRBV6-1 to TRBJ2-5; D is unclear. Germline CDR1 reads MNHNS; CDR2 reads SASEGT. The CDR3 contains 15 residues. V gave up 6 bases and J gave up 1 base, with 15 bases separating them.

V is TRBV13 and J is TRBJ1-2; 9 nucleotides align to TRBD1. The CDR3 has 16 residues. The V gene's germline CDR1 is PRHDT and CDR2 FYEKMQ (reference sequence). Trimming removed 7 bases from V and 3 bases from J; junction bases left unmatched: 12. The CDR3 sequence: CASTRAGQGRYYGYTF. The CDR3 nucleotides are TGTGCCAGCACCCGGGCGGGACAGGGTCGTTACTATGGCTACACCTTC.

The J gene is TRBJ1-3, the V gene TRBV27; 8 bases agree with TRBD1. The CDR3 length is 20 residues. Germline trimming cut 0 bases from V and 4 bases from J; bases unmatched to any gene: 17. Germline V lookup: CDR1 MNHEY, CDR2 SMNVEV (reference sequence). The CDR3 region is CASSLSMDRTGSPGGNTIYF. The CDR3, as DNA: TGTGCCAGCAGTTTATCAATGGACCGGACAGGGTCCCCCGGGGGAAACACCATATATTTT.

This chain connects TRBV20-1 to TRBJ2-7; D perhaps matches TRBD1 (6 bases). In germline, CDR1 is DFQATT, CDR2 SNEGSKA (reference sequence). The length of the CDR3 is 11 residues. V gave up 6 bases and J gave up 3 bases, with 9 bases separating them. Here the CDR3 reads CSANRDYEQYF. The CDR3 DNA sequence: TGCAGTGCCAACAGGGACTACGAGCAGTACTTC.

This clone was picked up one time. The chain is built from TRBV6-1 and TRBJ2-3; D is unresolved. Germline V lookup: CDR1 MNHNS, CDR2 SASEGT. The V end lost 3 bases, the J end lost 0 bases, and 10 bases lay between the germline ends. CDR3 length: 15 residues. This CDR3 is CASSDPTLSTDTQYF. In DNA form, the CDR3 reads TGTGCCAGCAGTGATCCTACCCTTAGCACAGATACGCAGTATTTT.

The V call is TRBV4-2, the J call TRBJ2-2; TRBD2 matches at 7 bases. The V and J ends lost 1 base and 3 bases, in that order; junction bases with no gene match: 8. Germline loops: CDR1 LGHNA, CDR2 YNFKEQ. The CDR3 has 17 amino acids. The CDR3 DNA is TGTGCCAGCAGCCAAGTTATCGCGGGAGACTACACCGGGGAGCTGTTTTTT. Its translation: CASSQVIAGDYTGELFF.

The V and J genes are TRBV9 and TRBJ2-3; 8 bases are shared with TRBD1. Germline trimming cut 4 bases from V and 3 bases from J; bases unmatched to any gene: 10. CDR1 is SGDLS, CDR2 YYNGEE, per germline. CDR3 length: 16 residues. The CDR3, as DNA: TGTGCCAGCAGCCTTTATGGGACAGGCGCGACAGATACGCAGTATTTT. Its translation: CASSLYGTGATDTQYF.

The CDR3 sequence: CASKGTGGYEQFF. The CDR3, as DNA: TGTGCCAGCAAGGGGACAGGGGGCTATGAGCAGTTCTTC. This sequence joins TRBV25-1 and TRBJ2-1; 12 bases align to TRBD1. J lost 8 bases, V lost 7 bases, and 3 bases had no gene match. The CDR3 totals 13 residues. In germline, CDR1 is MGHDK, CDR2 SYGVNS.

This chain connects TRBV10-2 to TRBJ2-1; 15 nucleotides align to TRBD2. V gave up 3 bases and J gave up 7 bases; unmatched junction bases: 10. The CDR3 spans 18 residues. Germline CDR1 and CDR2: WSHSY and SAAADI. In DNA, the CDR3 is TGCGCCAGCAGTGACCGTGGACTAGCGGGAGGGCCGAGTAATGAGCAGTTCTTC. Its translation: CASSDRGLAGGPSNEQFF.

The J gene is TRBJ1-2, the V gene TRBV7-2; TRBD1 is a possible D gene (5 bases). V was clipped by 3 bases and J by 5 bases, with 13 bases between them. Germline CDR1 is SGHTA and CDR2 is FQGNSA. This CDR3 spans 14 amino acids. This CDR3 is CASSLEGRGYGYTF. The CDR3 DNA sequence: TGTGCCAGCAGCTTGGAGGGGAGAGGGTATGGCTACACCTTC.

This clone appeared once. CDR3 loop: CASSLLGIGAFF. CDR3 nucleotides: TGTGCCAGCAGTTTATTGGGCATCGGCGCTTTCTTT. The rearrangement uses TRBV28 and TRBJ1-1; D not resolved. Trimming left V 1 base short and J 11 bases short, with 11 bases between. CDR1 is MDHEN, CDR2 SYDVKM, per germline. The length of the CDR3 is 12 residues.

The V call is TRBV2, the J call TRBJ2-3; the D is unclear. CDR1 SNHLY and CDR2 FYNNEI come from the germline V gene. The length of the CDR3 is 13 residues. Between the trimmed V and J ends, which lost 3 bases and 4 bases, there was a span of 8 bases. For the CDR3, the DNA is TGTGCCAGCAGTGATAGAAGATCAGATACGCAGTATTTT. Its translation is CASSDRRSDTQYF.

The chain combines TRBV7-6 with TRBJ2-1; 8 nucleotides match TRBD2. Germline V gene sequence: CDR1 SGHVS, CDR2 FNYEAQ. The CDR3 covers 15 residues. J was trimmed by 3 bases and V by 5 bases; bases with no gene match: 6. This CDR3 reads CASSPGGWVYNEQFF. CDR3 coding DNA: TGTGCCAGCAGCCCGGGAGGGTGGGTCTACAATGAGCAGTTCTTC. Full variable domain (remainder filled in from reference TRBV7-6 and TRBJ2-1): GAGVSQSPRYKVTKRGQDVALRCDPISGHVSLYWYRQALGQGPEFLTYFNYEAQQDKSGLPNDRFSAERPEGSISTLTIQRTEQRDSAMYRCASSPGGWVYNEQFFGPGTRLTVL.

This chain joins TRBV5-8 and TRBJ2-7, with D possibly TRBD2 on 6 matching bases. From germline, CDR1 is SGHTS and CDR2 YDEGEE. Between the trimmed V and J ends, which lost 5 bases and 2 bases, there was a span of 17 bases. The CDR3 contains 15 residues. As DNA, the CDR3 is TGTGCCAGCAGTCCGCGGGACCCTCGGGCCTACGAGCAGTACTTC. Encoded protein: CASSPRDPRAYEQYF.

This chain connects TRBV15 to TRBJ1-5; perhaps TRBD1 as D (6 bases). V was clipped by 5 bases and J by 6 bases, with 17 bases between them. Germline CDR1 reads LNHNV; CDR2 reads YYDKDF (reference sequence). CDR3 length: 15 residues. The CDR3 loop is CATSLQGMISQPQHF. CDR3 nucleotides: TGTGCCACCAGCTTACAGGGTATGATAAGTCAGCCCCAGCATTTT. The complete variable domain, with remaining parts taken from reference TRBV15 and TRBJ1-5, reads DAMVIQNPRYQVTQFGKPVTLSCSQTLNHNVMYWYQQKSSQAPKLLFHYYDKDFNNEADTPDNFQSRRPNTSFCFLDIRSPGLGDTAMYLCATSLQGMISQPQHFGDGTRLSIL.

This chain links TRBV27 with TRBJ2-5, with D possibly matching TRBD2 (5 bases). The CDR3 is 13 amino acids. The germline V gene has CDR1 MNHEY and CDR2 SMNVEV (reference sequence). Trimming took off 6 bases at V and 5 bases at J, with 13 bases between the two ends. CDR3 bases: TGTGCCAGCAGCAAGGACTTGGGGGAGACCCAGTACTTC. It codes for CASSKDLGETQYF.

To note about this clone: The junction does not match germline at one end; this may be a read error. The rearrangement joins TRBV7-7 to TRBJ2-7, with TRBD2 matching over 9 bases. This CDR3 region has 16 residues. Germline V gene lookup returns CDR1 SSHAT and CDR2 FNYEAQ (reference sequence). The DNA of the CDR3 is TGTGCTAGCAGCCCTGGGGTATTAGCGGGAGCCTCCGAGCAGTACTTC. It encodes CASSPGVLAGASEQYF.

The chain uses TRBV9 and TRBJ2-5, with 9 nucleotides matching TRBD2. The germline V gene encodes CDR1 SGDLS and CDR2 YYNGEE. This CDR3 is built from 14 residues. V trimming: 4 bases; J trimming: 2 bases; junction bases outside the gene matches: 3. CDR3 protein: CASSPTSGQETQYF. The CDR3 DNA is TGTGCCAGCAGCCCAACTAGCGGGCAAGAGACCCAGTACTTC.

This clone appeared a few times. The chain joins TRBV6-5 to TRBJ2-1, with D possibly being TRBD2 (5 bases). The CDR3 spans 15 residues. Trimming removed 8 bases from V and 3 bases from J, with 17 bases in between. From germline, CDR1 is MNHEY and CDR2 SVGAGI. DNA for the CDR3: TGTGCCAGCGGCAACCCTGGCGGGTTCTACAATGAGCAGTTCTTC. The encoded protein is CASGNPGGFYNEQFF.

The sample holds one count of this clone. The chain joins TRBV9 to TRBJ1-2, with D maybe TRBD1 (6 bases). V was cut by 0 bases and J by 4 bases, with 10 bases left in between. The length of the CDR3 is 14 residues. Germline V lookup: CDR1 SGDLS, CDR2 YYNGEE. In DNA form, the CDR3 reads TGTGCCAGCAGCGTAGAAGGGACACCCTATGGCTACACCTTC. This codes for CASSVEGTPYGYTF.

V gene TRBV5-4 combines with J gene TRBJ2-2, with 8 bases aligning to TRBD1. J lost 7 bases, V lost 2 bases, and 16 bases had no gene match. The CDR3 has 18 amino acids. CDR1 and CDR2 from the germline V gene are SGHNT and YYREEE (reference sequence). Here the CDR3 DNA reads TGTGCCAGCAGCTTAAGCTGGAGACAGGGGATTTTTGGCGGGGAGCTGTTTTTT. This encodes CASSLSWRQGIFGGELFF.

V usage is TRBV15 and J usage is TRBJ2-7, with 7 bases lining up with TRBD1. J lost 3 bases, V lost 1 base, and 9 bases had no gene match. CDR1 is LNHNV and CDR2 is YYDKDF in the germline V gene (reference sequence). The CDR3 runs 16 residues. The CDR3 protein is CATSRARTGAYYEQYF. The DNA of the CDR3 is TGTGCCACCAGCAGAGCGCGGACAGGAGCGTACTACGAGCAGTACTTC.